The rows below give T cell receptor delta chains drawn from one sample of a study of Vδ1+ human thymocytes. TCRdb reprocessed the multiplex PCR reads using CATT. The data show some 73,000 delta-chain clones, around 34% seen once. The sequenced sample consisted of Vdelta1+ gamma-delta thymocytes from the thymus. Every receptor here comes from a boy under three years old who had congenital heart surgery. Both conserved end residues are part of each CDR3. The D gene is left open where the match is weak. Expanded clones get a size class; other rows say once, few or many, or leave the size out.

v_call: TRDV1; j_call: TRDJ1; d_call: -; clone_size: -; cdr3_aa: CALGENSHQDTDKLIF; cdr3_nt: TGTGCTCTTGGGGAAAACTCCCATCAGGACACCGATAAACTCATCTTT
v_call: TRDV1; j_call: TRDJ1; d_call: TRDD3; clone_size: once; cdr3_aa: CALGEHGAGIRKVTDKLIF; cdr3_nt: TGTGCTCTTGGGGAACACGGCGCGGGGATACGGAAGGTCACCGATAAACTCATCTTT
v_call: TRDV1; j_call: TRDJ1; d_call: -; clone_size: few; cdr3_aa: CALGELKKSLDDKLIF; cdr3_nt: TGTGCTCTTGGGGAACTAAAGAAGTCTCTTGACGATAAACTCATCTTT
v_call: TRDV1; j_call: TRDJ1; d_call: TRDD3; clone_size: -; cdr3_aa: CALGELETVILGDTGTDKLIF; cdr3_nt: TGTGCTCTTGGGGAACTAGAAACGGTTATACTGGGGGATACGGGAACCGATAAACTCATCTTT
v_call: TRDV1; j_call: TRDJ1; d_call: TRDD2; clone_size: -; cdr3_aa: CALGVWPSYVRGIHRTDKLIF; cdr3_nt: TGTGCTCTTGGGGTCTGGCCTTCCTACGTTCGGGGGATTCATCGCACCGATAAACTCATCTTT
v_call: TRDV1; j_call: TRDJ1; d_call: TRDD3; clone_size: -; cdr3_aa: CALGPKLPTMYWGIPGFRADKLIF; cdr3_nt: TGTGCTCTTGGACCCAAACTTCCTACAATGTACTGGGGGATACCCGGCTTTAGGGCCGATAAACTCATCTTT
v_call: TRDV1; j_call: TRDJ1; d_call: TRDD3; clone_size: -; cdr3_aa: CALGEFPLLGDTSDKLIF; cdr3_nt: TGTGCTCTTGGGGAATTCCCCCTACTGGGGGATACTTCCGATAAACTCATCTTT
v_call: TRDV1; j_call: TRDJ1; d_call: -; clone_size: -; cdr3_aa: CALTFPILNDTTLIIYTDKLIF; cdr3_nt: TGTGCTCTGACTTTCCCGATACTGAACGATACGACCCTCATAATTTACACCGATAAACTCATCTTT
v_call: TRDV2; j_call: TRDJ1; d_call: TRDD3; clone_size: few; cdr3_aa: CACDTGAGGRLYTDKLIF; cdr3_nt: TGTGCCTGTGACACCGGGGCTGGGGGTCGTCTCTACACCGATAAACTCATCTTT
v_call: TRDV1; j_call: TRDJ1; d_call: -; clone_size: -; cdr3_aa: CALGELSYATPYTDKLIF; cdr3_nt: TGTGCTCTTGGGGAACTGTCCTACGCGACTCCCTACACCGATAAACTCATCTTT
v_call: TRDV1; j_call: TRDJ1; d_call: TRDD3; clone_size: few; cdr3_aa: CALGERGPHAVGDTPVNKLIF; cdr3_nt: TGTGCTCTTGGGGAACGAGGTCCCCATGCAGTGGGGGATACCCCAGTTAATAAACTCATCTTT
v_call: TRDV1; j_call: TRDJ1; d_call: TRDD3; clone_size: few; cdr3_aa: CALGEISPRPSCTGGPMDDKLIF; cdr3_nt: TGTGCTCTTGGGGAAATTTCGCCTAGACCTTCATGTACTGGGGGACCAATGGACGATAAACTCATCTTT
v_call: TRDV1; j_call: TRDJ1; d_call: -; clone_size: few; cdr3_aa: CALGAPRLHVGMVDKLIF; cdr3_nt: TGTGCTCTTGGGGCCCCCCGACTTCATGTGGGGATGGTCGATAAACTCATCTTT
v_call: TRDV2; j_call: TRDJ1; d_call: TRDD3; clone_size: many; cdr3_aa: CACELGDTSDKLIF; cdr3_nt: TGTGCCTGTGAATTGGGGGATACTTCCGATAAACTCATCTTT
v_call: TRDV1; j_call: TRDJ1; d_call: TRDD3; clone_size: -; cdr3_aa: CALGEPVFQYWGIYTDKLIF; cdr3_nt: TGTGCTCTTGGGGAACCCGTATTCCAGTACTGGGGGATCTACACCGATAAACTCATCTTT
v_call: TRDV1; j_call: TRDJ1; d_call: -; clone_size: -; cdr3_aa: CALGEPGRPALSYLEGTDKLIF; cdr3_nt: TGTGCTCTTGGGGAACCAGGCCGTCCCGCTCTCTCCTACTTGGAGGGCACCGATAAACTCATCTTT
v_call: TRDV1; j_call: TRDJ1; d_call: -; clone_size: -; cdr3_aa: CALGELPTLVLGIDTDKLIF; cdr3_nt: TGTGCTCTTGGGGAACTTCCTACCCTCGTGCTGGGCATTGACACCGATAAACTCATCTTT
v_call: TRDV1; j_call: TRDJ1; d_call: -; clone_size: -; cdr3_aa: CALGEQLLRWVTDKLIF; cdr3_nt: TGTGCTCTTGGGGAACAGCTCCTACGCTGGGTCACCGATAAACTCATCTTT
v_call: TRDV1; j_call: TRDJ1; d_call: -; clone_size: few; cdr3_aa: CALGDQIPRLTGVRDRTDKLIF; cdr3_nt: TGTGCTCTTGGGGATCAAATTCCTAGGCTTACTGGGGTGAGGGATAGGACCGATAAACTCATCTTT
v_call: TRDV1; j_call: TRDJ1; d_call: TRDD2; clone_size: -; cdr3_aa: CALGAPSSGWGHRGYTDKLIF; cdr3_nt: TGTGCTCTTGGGGCCCCTTCCTCCGGTTGGGGCCACCGCGGGTACACCGATAAACTCATCTTT
v_call: TRDV1; j_call: TRDJ1; d_call: -; clone_size: -; cdr3_aa: CALGELLPKHAFHWGDTDKLIF; cdr3_nt: TGTGCTCTTGGGGAACTCCTCCCGAAACATGCTTTTCATTGGGGAGACACCGATAAACTCATCTTT
v_call: TRDV1; j_call: TRDJ1; d_call: TRDD3; clone_size: few; cdr3_aa: CALGDLPSPFSYWGTNSPLYTDKLIF; cdr3_nt: TGTGCTCTTGGGGACCTCCCTTCCCCATTTTCGTACTGGGGGACTAACTCCCCACTGTACACCGATAAACTCATCTTT
v_call: TRDV1; j_call: TRDJ1; d_call: -; clone_size: few; cdr3_aa: CALGERRRDYDKLIF; cdr3_nt: TGTGCTCTTGGGGAGCGGCGGCGGGACTACGATAAACTCATCTTT
v_call: TRDV1; j_call: TRDJ1; d_call: TRDD3; clone_size: few; cdr3_aa: CALGECGHPTRGTGGPRSDKLIF; cdr3_nt: TGTGCTCTTGGGGAATGCGGGCATCCTACGAGAGGCACTGGGGGTCCACGATCCGATAAACTCATCTTT
v_call: TRDV1; j_call: TRDJ1; d_call: TRDD3; clone_size: -; cdr3_aa: CALGEPPAFRHPTGGHYTDKLIF; cdr3_nt: TGTGCTCTTGGGGAACCTCCTGCCTTCCGACATCCTACTGGGGGCCACTACACCGATAAACTCATCTTT
v_call: TRDV1; j_call: TRDJ1; d_call: -; clone_size: few; cdr3_aa: CALGDPPDGELSPPGTDKLIF; cdr3_nt: TGTGCTCTTGGGGACCCGCCCGATGGGGAATTATCCCCCCCCGGAACCGATAAACTCATCTTT
v_call: TRDV1; j_call: TRDJ1; d_call: TRDD3; clone_size: -; cdr3_aa: CALGERSLRKWGILAWTDKLIF; cdr3_nt: TGTGCTCTTGGGGAACGGTCCCTACGTAAGTGGGGGATACTCGCTTGGACCGATAAACTCATCTTT
v_call: TRDV1; j_call: TRDJ1; d_call: TRDD3; clone_size: -; cdr3_aa: CALGELTVLGDPPDKLIF; cdr3_nt: TGTGCTCTTGGGGAACTTACAGTACTGGGGGACCCACCCGATAAACTCATCTTT
v_call: TRDV1; j_call: TRDJ1; d_call: -; clone_size: -; cdr3_aa: CALGHTRDRVCTDKLIF; cdr3_nt: TGTGCTCTTGGGCATACCCGAGATAGGGTTTGCACCGATAAACTCATCTTT
v_call: TRDV1; j_call: TRDJ1; d_call: TRDD3; clone_size: few; cdr3_aa: CALGEPALDYAGGYGVRYTDKLIF; cdr3_nt: TGTGCTCTTGGGGAACCAGCTTTGGACTACGCTGGGGGATACGGGGTACGGTACACCGATAAACTCATCTTT
v_call: TRDV1; j_call: TRDJ1; d_call: TRDD3; clone_size: -; cdr3_aa: CALGELRPLVLGVTSIPYTDKLIF; cdr3_nt: TGTGCTCTTGGGGAACTCCGTCCACTTGTACTGGGGGTCACCTCGATCCCGTACACCGATAAACTCATCTTT
v_call: TRDV1; j_call: TRDJ1; d_call: TRDD3; clone_size: few; cdr3_aa: CALGEPYRSLLGDTLFLTNPSTDKLIF; cdr3_nt: TGTGCTCTTGGGGAACCCTACCGGTCTTTACTGGGGGATACGCTTTTCTTGACCAACCCTTCCACCGATAAACTCATCTTT
v_call: TRDV1; j_call: TRDJ1; d_call: TRDD3; clone_size: few; cdr3_aa: CALGDPNWGIGEEYTDKLIF; cdr3_nt: TGTGCTCTTGGGGACCCCAACTGGGGGATAGGTGAGGAATACACCGATAAACTCATCTTT
v_call: TRDV1; j_call: TRDJ1; d_call: TRDD3; clone_size: -; cdr3_aa: CALGELCRGWGIGYTDKLIF; cdr3_nt: TGTGCTCTTGGGGAACTATGCCGGGGCTGGGGGATAGGGTACACCGATAAACTCATCTTT
v_call: TRDV1; j_call: TRDJ1; d_call: TRDD3; clone_size: few; cdr3_aa: CALGDRHDWGILGYTDKLIF; cdr3_nt: TGTGCTCTTGGGGATCGCCACGACTGGGGGATATTGGGCTACACCGATAAACTCATCTTT
v_call: TRDV1; j_call: TRDJ1; d_call: -; clone_size: -; cdr3_aa: CALQFLRWGASDKLIF; cdr3_nt: TGTGCTCTACAATTCCTACGCTGGGGGGCCTCCGATAAACTCATCTTT
v_call: TRDV1; j_call: TRDJ2; d_call: TRDD3; clone_size: -; cdr3_aa: CALGERYVLGDFEIRGTAQLFF; cdr3_nt: TGTGCTCTTGGGGAACGCTATGTGCTGGGGGATTTTGAGATACGCGGGACAGCACAACTCTTCTTT
v_call: TRDV2; j_call: TRDJ1; d_call: TRDD3; clone_size: few; cdr3_aa: CACDPFPWGIRGKLIF; cdr3_nt: TGTGCCTGTGACCCCTTTCCCTGGGGGATACGTGGTAAACTCATCTTT
v_call: TRDV1; j_call: TRDJ1; d_call: TRDD3; clone_size: -; cdr3_aa: CALGETSLTGGPEAYTDKLIF; cdr3_nt: TGTGCTCTTGGGGAAACTTCCCTAACTGGGGGACCCGAGGCGTACACCGATAAACTCATCTTT
v_call: TRDV1; j_call: TRDJ1; d_call: -; clone_size: -; cdr3_aa: CALGDISYVAGDYTDKLIF; cdr3_nt: TGTGCTCTTGGGGACATTTCCTACGTCGCTGGGGATTACACCGATAAACTCATCTTT
v_call: TRDV1; j_call: TRDJ1; d_call: TRDD3; clone_size: few; cdr3_aa: CALGELRVYWGIPYTDKLIF; cdr3_nt: TGTGCTCTTGGGGAACTTCGGGTTTACTGGGGGATTCCCTACACCGATAAACTCATCTTT
v_call: TRDV1; j_call: TRDJ1; d_call: TRDD3; clone_size: few; cdr3_aa: CALGEIHPPFTYWGTHTDKLIF; cdr3_nt: TGTGCTCTTGGGGAAATTCACCCCCCCTTCACCTACTGGGGGACTCACACCGATAAACTCATCTTT
v_call: TRDV1; j_call: TRDJ1; d_call: -; clone_size: -; cdr3_aa: CALGEASPRGLWDKLIF; cdr3_nt: TGTGCTCTTGGGGAAGCTAGCCCTCGGGGGCTATGGGATAAACTCATCTTT
v_call: TRDV1; j_call: TRDJ1; d_call: TRDD3; clone_size: -; cdr3_aa: CALGERSPTGDSYTDKLIF; cdr3_nt: TGTGCTCTTGGGGAAAGATCGCCTACGGGGGATTCGTACACCGATAAACTCATCTTT
v_call: TRDV1; j_call: TRDJ1; d_call: TRDD3; clone_size: few; cdr3_aa: CALGTGVLGDTFADKLIF; cdr3_nt: TGTGCTCTTGGGACGGGGGTACTGGGGGATACTTTCGCCGATAAACTCATCTTT
v_call: TRDV1; j_call: TRDJ1; d_call: TRDD3; clone_size: few; cdr3_aa: CALGEPFPLLGEFPYTDKLIF; cdr3_nt: TGTGCTCTTGGGGAACCATTTCCGTTACTGGGGGAGTTCCCGTACACCGATAAACTCATCTTT
v_call: TRDV2; j_call: TRDJ1; d_call: TRDD3; clone_size: few; cdr3_aa: CACDTPAGGRELPYTDKLIF; cdr3_nt: TGTGCCTGTGACACCCCGGCTGGGGGACGCGAACTACCGTACACCGATAAACTCATCTTT
v_call: TRDV1; j_call: TRDJ1; d_call: TRDD2; clone_size: -; cdr3_aa: CALGDSAFLRRWQHTDKLIF; cdr3_nt: TGTGCTCTAGGGGATTCAGCCTTCCTACGTCGGTGGCAACACACCGATAAACTCATCTTT
v_call: TRDV1; j_call: TRDJ1; d_call: TRDD3; clone_size: few; cdr3_aa: CALGDKFLPNPTGGYDRTDKLIF; cdr3_nt: TGTGCTCTTGGGGACAAGTTCCTTCCTAACCCTACTGGGGGATACGATAGGACCGATAAACTCATCTTT
v_call: TRDV1; j_call: TRDJ1; d_call: TRDD3; clone_size: -; cdr3_aa: CALGAYDPDWGIATDKLIF; cdr3_nt: TGTGCTCTTGGGGCCTACGACCCGGACTGGGGGATAGCAACCGATAAACTCATCTTT
v_call: TRDV1; j_call: TRDJ1; d_call: TRDD3; clone_size: few; cdr3_aa: CALGEQVHGGYADKLIF; cdr3_nt: TGTGCTCTTGGGGAACAGGTCCACGGGGGATACGCCGATAAACTCATCTTT
v_call: TRDV1; j_call: TRDJ1; d_call: TRDD2; clone_size: -; cdr3_aa: CALGELPLPTFLQGDLDKLIF; cdr3_nt: TGTGCTCTTGGGGAACTCCCCCTTCCTACGTTTCTTCAGGGGGATCTGGATAAACTCATCTTT
v_call: TRDV1; j_call: TRDJ1; d_call: -; clone_size: few; cdr3_aa: CALGVTPRLGATGYTDKLIF; cdr3_nt: TGTGCTCTTGGGGTTACCCCTCGATTGGGGGCTACTGGGTACACCGATAAACTCATCTTT
v_call: TRDV1; j_call: TRDJ1; d_call: TRDD3; clone_size: -; cdr3_aa: CALGENLLWGIRDKLIF; cdr3_nt: TGTGCTCTTGGGGAAAACTTACTCTGGGGGATTCGCGATAAACTCATCTTT
v_call: TRDV1; j_call: TRDJ1; d_call: -; clone_size: -; cdr3_aa: CALGEGGGRTDKLIF; cdr3_nt: TGTGCTCTTGGGGAAGGTGGGGGCCGCACCGATAAACTCATCTTT